One sample yielded the 5 T cell receptor beta chains listed below, sequenced in a study of T cells after yellow fever vaccination. From the 5' RACE reads, TCRdb called clonotypes with MiXCR, one entry per CDR3 protein. This table holds roughly 250,000 distinct CDR3 sequences, around 13% found once. The starting material was CD4+ T cells sorted from PBMCs, obtained 45 days after the yellow fever booster vaccination. These receptor sequences come from a man aged 30 to 39 who received the YFV17D yellow fever vaccine.

A note on this clonotype: This may be a read error: a much more frequent sequence differs by one nucleotide. The chain joins TRBV6-2 or TRBV6-3 to TRBJ2-3; possible D gene TRBD1, 5 bases. The CDR3 is made up of 14 amino acids. Germline V gives CDR1 MNHEY, CDR2 SVGEGT. V was pared by 4 bases and J by 8 bases, with 16 bases between. DNA of the CDR3: TGTGCCAGCAGTTCGACAGCTTCCCGGAGTACGCAGTATTTT. It is translated as CASSSTASRSTQYF.

This clonotype came up a few times. The rearrangement uses TRBV7-2 and TRBJ2-1; TRBD1 aligns across 8 bases. The length of the CDR3 is 13 residues. V dropped 5 bases and J dropped 6; count of bases not matched to a gene: 3. In germline, CDR1 is SGHTA, CDR2 FQGNSA. The CDR3 coding sequence is TGTGCCAGCAGCGCGGACAGGGCCAATGAGCAGTTCTTC. Protein sequence: CASSADRANEQFF.

V and J are TRBV10-3 and TRBJ2-7, with 7 positions matching TRBD2. Unmatched junction bases numbered 5, after V lost 6 bases and J lost 3 bases. Germline CDR1 reads ENHRY; CDR2 reads SYGVKD. The CDR3 has 13 residues. The CDR3 reads CAISSSGNYEQYF. DNA for the CDR3: TGTGCCATCAGCTCTAGCGGCAACTACGAGCAGTACTTC.

This clonotype has a handful of counts. The rearrangement links TRBV6-1 to TRBJ2-3; either TRBD1 or TRBD2 may supply D (5 bases each). This CDR3 has 15 residues. Trimming cost V 6 bases and J 0 bases, with 13 bases left between them. Germline V gives CDR1 MNHNS, CDR2 SASEGT. CDR3 residues: CASRRIGTSTDTQYF. The CDR3 DNA reads TGTGCCAGCAGAAGAATTGGGACGAGCACAGATACGCAGTATTTT.

This clonotype was found a few times. The V call is TRBV6-1, the J call TRBJ2-7, with 10 bases lining up with TRBD1. V was clipped by 6 bases and J by 7 bases; unmatched bases: 9. The CDR3 has 14 amino acids. The germline V gene encodes CDR1 MNHNS and CDR2 SASEGT. Here the CDR3 reads CASSRDRGTSEQYF. Written as DNA, the CDR3 is TGTGCCAGCAGCCGGGACAGGGGCACGTCGGAGCAGTACTTC.